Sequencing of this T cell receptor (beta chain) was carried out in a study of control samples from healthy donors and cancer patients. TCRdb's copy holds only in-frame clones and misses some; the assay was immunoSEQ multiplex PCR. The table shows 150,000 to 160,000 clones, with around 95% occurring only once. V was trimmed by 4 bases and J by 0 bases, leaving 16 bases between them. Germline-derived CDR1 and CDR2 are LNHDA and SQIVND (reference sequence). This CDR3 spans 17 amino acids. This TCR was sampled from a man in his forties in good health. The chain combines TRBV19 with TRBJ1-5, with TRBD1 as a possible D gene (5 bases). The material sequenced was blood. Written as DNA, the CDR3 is TGTGCCAGTAGTACCTGGGACCGCCGATATAGCAATCAGCCCCAGCATTTT. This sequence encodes CASSTWDRRYSNQPQHF.